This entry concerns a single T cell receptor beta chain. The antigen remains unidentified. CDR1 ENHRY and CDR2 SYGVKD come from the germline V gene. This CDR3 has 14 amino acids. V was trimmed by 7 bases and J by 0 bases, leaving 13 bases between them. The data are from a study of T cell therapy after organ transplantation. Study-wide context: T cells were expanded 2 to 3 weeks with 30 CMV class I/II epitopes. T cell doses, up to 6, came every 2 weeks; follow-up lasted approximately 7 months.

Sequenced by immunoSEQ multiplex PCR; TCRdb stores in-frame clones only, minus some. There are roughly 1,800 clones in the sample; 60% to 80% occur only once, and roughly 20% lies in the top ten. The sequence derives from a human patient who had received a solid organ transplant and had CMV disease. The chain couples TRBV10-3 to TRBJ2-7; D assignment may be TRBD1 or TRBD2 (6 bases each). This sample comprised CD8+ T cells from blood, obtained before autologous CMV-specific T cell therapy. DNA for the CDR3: TGTGCCATCAAAGAGGGGGGCCTCTCCTACGAGCAGTACTTC. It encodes CAIKEGGLSYEQYF.